The T cell receptor beta chain under discussion was sequenced for a study of CD8+CD57+ T cells in acquired aplastic anemia. Study information: The study obtained an average of about 3.2 ug of DNA from sorted CD4+ and CD8+ cells. Findings and caveats of the study: Shared by patients and controls, approximately 28 CD8+ CDR3s were abundant in patients. A significant difference in CD8+ Simpson's diversity between patients and controls was not found.

Germline assignment: CDR1 ENHRY and CDR2 SYGVKD. Trimming at V came to 4 bases and at J to 3 bases, leaving 8 bases not matched to a gene. The CDR3 length is 16 residues. Researchers used genomic DNA as the template to profile TCR beta VDJ and CDR3. MiXCR, run by TCRdb on the reads, gives a single entry per CDR3 protein. The repertoire has about 190,000 distinct CDR3 sequences, about three fifths of them found once; the top ten carry 46%. This clonotype was picked up many times. Its antigen is as yet unknown. The chain combines TRBV10-3 with TRBJ2-3, with 9 bases fitting TRBD2. The sample comprised sorted CD4+, CD8+, or CD8+CD57+ T cells (not recorded which) from PBMCs. The sequence derives from a human donor with severe aplastic anemia or a healthy control (not recorded which). The CDR3 sequence: CAISGLSGGTTDTQYF. CDR3 nucleotide sequence: TGTGCCATCAGTGGACTGAGCGGGGGGACTACAGATACGCAGTATTTT.